The clone carrying this T cell receptor beta chain was counted only a few times. This sample is part of a study of blood T cell repertoires in COVID-19. Study background: From the United States, Italy and Spain came samples of acute and convalescent COVID-19. PBMCs, B-cell-depleted T cells, or T cells were the source of the cDNA or gDNA that made up the material.

The CDR3 runs 15 residues. Per the germline V gene, CDR1 is SNHLY and CDR2 is FYNNEI. Trimming cost V 6 bases and J 0 bases; bases outside gene matches: 5. Sequenced by immunoSEQ multiplex PCR; TCRdb stores in-frame clones only, minus some. The sample yields hundreds of thousands of clones, approximately 88% seen once. Donors in Cohort 3 who had recovered were those with two negative PCRs, healthcare professional clearance, or resolution of their symptoms. The chain uses TRBV2 and TRBJ1-5, with 7 bases that match TRBD1. The source material was PBMCs or T cells enriched from blood (not recorded which). The clonotype was recovered from a man in his fifties or sixties who had recovered from COVID-19. As DNA, the CDR3 is TGTGCCAGCAGATCGACAGGGTTTAGCAATCAGCCCCAGCATTTT. This sequence encodes CASRSTGFSNQPQHF.